This T cell receptor (beta chain) was profiled in a study of response to subunit inactivated influenza vaccine. Study-wide results and caveats: Researchers suggested that each seasonal influenza vaccination recruits few new T cells.

TCRdb reprocessed the RT-PCR reads with MiXCR, giving one entry per CDR3 protein. The table shows around 750,000 distinct CDR3 sequences, with 21% occurring only once. Comments on this clonotype: Its matching antigen is unknown. In this CDR3 the conserved last residue, phenylalanine or tryptophan, is missing, so a read error is likely. Because the CDR3's place on the DNA is in doubt, the DNA is left out and the CDR3 is given as listed by TCRdb.

This sequence originates from a man aged 50 to 59 who received an inactivated influenza vaccine. The source was PBMCs from blood, collected 5 days after vaccination.

The CDR3 protein is CASSESWSGGPPGPMSSSS. The chain has TRBV10-2 and TRBJ2-1; the D call TRBD2 from the table was never checked on the DNA. The CDR3 region is 19 residues in length, termini included. Looked up from germline, CDR1 is WSHSY and CDR2 is SAAADI.